This T cell receptor beta chain was recorded in a study of siplizumab effects on memory and regulatory T cells. The assay looked at roughly 9.4 x 10^4 TCR templates in each sample. Libraries were prepared by immunoSEQ multiplex PCR; TCRdb keeps only in-frame clonotypes and omits some of them. The table lists 90,000 to 110,000 clones, 90% to 95% of them singletons. The CDR3 is made up of 15 amino acids. With V trimmed by 5 bases and J by 0 bases, 3 bases remained unmatched. The germline CDR1 and CDR2 sequences are SGHNT and YENEEA. V is TRBV11-3 and J is TRBJ2-2; 7 nucleotides align to TRBD1. The material sequenced was CD4+ T cells sorted from blood. The sequence derives from a human donor in good health. CDR3 in DNA: TGTGCCAGCAGCCCCGGGACAGCGAACACCGGGGAGCTGTTTTTT. It yields the protein CASSPGTANTGELFF.